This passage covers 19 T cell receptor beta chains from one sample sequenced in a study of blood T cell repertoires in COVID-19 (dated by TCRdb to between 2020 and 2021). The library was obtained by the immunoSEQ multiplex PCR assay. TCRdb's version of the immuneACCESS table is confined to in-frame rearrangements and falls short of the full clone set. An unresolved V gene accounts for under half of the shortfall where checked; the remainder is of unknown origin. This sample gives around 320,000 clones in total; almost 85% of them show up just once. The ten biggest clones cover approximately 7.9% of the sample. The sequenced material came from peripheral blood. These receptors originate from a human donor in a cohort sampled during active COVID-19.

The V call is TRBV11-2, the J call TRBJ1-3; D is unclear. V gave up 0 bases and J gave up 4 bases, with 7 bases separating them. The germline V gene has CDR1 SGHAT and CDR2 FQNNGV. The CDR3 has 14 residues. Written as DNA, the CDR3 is TGTGCCAGCAGCTTAGATCCGAGCGGAAACACCATATATTTT. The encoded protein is CASSLDPSGNTIYF.

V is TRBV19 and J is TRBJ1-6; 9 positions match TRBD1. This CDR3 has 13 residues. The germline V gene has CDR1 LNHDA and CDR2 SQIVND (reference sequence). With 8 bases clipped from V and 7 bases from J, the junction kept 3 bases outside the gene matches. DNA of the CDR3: TGTGCCAGTCAGGGACAGGGCAATTCACCCCTCCACTTT. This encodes CASQGQGNSPLHF.

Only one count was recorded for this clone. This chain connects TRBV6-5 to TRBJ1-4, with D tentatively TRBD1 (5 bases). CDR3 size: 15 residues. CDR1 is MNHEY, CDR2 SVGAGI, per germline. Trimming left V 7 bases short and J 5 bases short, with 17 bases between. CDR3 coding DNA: TGTGCCAGCACCTCCCCGGGACTGCAAAATGAAAAACTGTTTTTT. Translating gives CASTSPGLQNEKLFF.

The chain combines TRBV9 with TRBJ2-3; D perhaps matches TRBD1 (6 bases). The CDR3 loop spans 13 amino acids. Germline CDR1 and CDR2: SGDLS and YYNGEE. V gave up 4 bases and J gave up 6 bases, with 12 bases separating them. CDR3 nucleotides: TGTGCCAGCAGCTACAGGGTTGCGGATACGCAGTATTTT. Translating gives CASSYRVADTQYF. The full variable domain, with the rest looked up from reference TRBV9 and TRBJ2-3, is DSGVTQTPKHLITATGQRVTLRCSPRSGDLSVYWYQQSLDQGLQFLIQYYNGEERAKGNILERFSAQQFPDLHSELNLSSLELGDSALYFCASSYRVADTQYFGPGTRLTVL.

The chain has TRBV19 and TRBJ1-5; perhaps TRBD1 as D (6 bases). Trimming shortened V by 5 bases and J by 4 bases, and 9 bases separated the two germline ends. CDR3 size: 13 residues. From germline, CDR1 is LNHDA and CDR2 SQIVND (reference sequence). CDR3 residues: CASSVQGNQPQHF. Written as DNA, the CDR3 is TGTGCCAGTAGTGTACAGGGAAATCAGCCCCAGCATTTT.

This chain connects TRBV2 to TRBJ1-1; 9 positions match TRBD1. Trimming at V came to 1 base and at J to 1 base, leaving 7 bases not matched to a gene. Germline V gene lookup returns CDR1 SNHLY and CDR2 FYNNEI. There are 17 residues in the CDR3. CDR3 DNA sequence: TGTGCCAGCAGTGAAGTCGGGACAGGGTTATCGAACACTGAAGCTTTCTTT. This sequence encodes CASSEVGTGLSNTEAFF.

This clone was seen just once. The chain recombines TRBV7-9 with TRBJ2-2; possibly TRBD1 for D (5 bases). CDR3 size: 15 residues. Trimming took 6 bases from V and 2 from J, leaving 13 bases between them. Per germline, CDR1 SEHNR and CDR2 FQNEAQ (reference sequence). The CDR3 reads CASRETVTNTGELFF. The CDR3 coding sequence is TGTGCCAGCAGGGAGACAGTTACTAACACCGGGGAGCTGTTTTTT.

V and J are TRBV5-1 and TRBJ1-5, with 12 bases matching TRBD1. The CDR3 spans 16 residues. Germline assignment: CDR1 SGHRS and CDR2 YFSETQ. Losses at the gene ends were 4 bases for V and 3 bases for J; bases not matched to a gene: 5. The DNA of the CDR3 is TGCGCCAGCAGCCCCGGGACAGGGGGCTCCAATCAGCCCCAGCATTTT. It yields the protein CASSPGTGGSNQPQHF. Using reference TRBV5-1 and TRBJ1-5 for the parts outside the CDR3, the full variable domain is KAGVTQTPRYLIKTRGQQVTLSCSPISGHRSVSWYQQTPGQGLQFLFEYFSETQRNKGNFPGRFSGRQFSNSRSEMNVSTLELGDSALYLCASSPGTGGSNQPQHFGDGTRLSIL.

Written as DNA, the CDR3 is TGTGCCAGCTCACCGTACAGGGTTGCGTGGGAAAAACTGTTTTTT. Its protein is CASSPYRVAWEKLFF. The rearrangement uses TRBV18 and TRBJ1-4; D might be TRBD1 (6 bases). CDR3 length: 15 residues. Germline assignment: CDR1 KGHSH and CDR2 LQKENI. The V and J ends lost 3 bases and 8 bases respectively, with 16 bases between them. Looking up the rest from reference TRBV18 and TRBJ1-4 gives the full variable domain: NAGVMQNPRHLVRRRGQEARLRCSPMKGHSHVYWYRQLPEEGLKFMVYLQKENIIDESGMPKERFSAEFPKEGPSILRIQQVVRGDSAAYFCASSPYRVAWEKLFFGSGTQLSVL.

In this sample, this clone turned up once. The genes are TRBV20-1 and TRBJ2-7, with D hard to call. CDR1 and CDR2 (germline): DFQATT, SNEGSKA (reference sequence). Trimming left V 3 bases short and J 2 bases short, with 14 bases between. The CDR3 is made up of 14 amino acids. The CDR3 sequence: CSASEQKWAYEQYF. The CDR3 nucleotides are TGCAGTGCTAGTGAACAGAAGTGGGCCTACGAGCAGTACTTC.

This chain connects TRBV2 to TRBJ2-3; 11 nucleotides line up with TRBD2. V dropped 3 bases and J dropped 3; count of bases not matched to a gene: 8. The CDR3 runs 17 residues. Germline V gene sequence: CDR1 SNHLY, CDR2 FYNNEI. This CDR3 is CASSDASGGLGTDTQYF. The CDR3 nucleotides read TGTGCCAGCAGTGATGCTAGCGGGGGGCTTGGGACAGATACGCAGTATTTT.

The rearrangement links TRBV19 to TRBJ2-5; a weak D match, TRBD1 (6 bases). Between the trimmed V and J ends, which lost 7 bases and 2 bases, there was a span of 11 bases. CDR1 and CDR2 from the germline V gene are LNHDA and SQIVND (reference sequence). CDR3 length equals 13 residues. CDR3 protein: CASNRGIQETQYF. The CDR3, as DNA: TGTGCCAGTAATAGGGGGATACAAGAGACCCAGTACTTC.

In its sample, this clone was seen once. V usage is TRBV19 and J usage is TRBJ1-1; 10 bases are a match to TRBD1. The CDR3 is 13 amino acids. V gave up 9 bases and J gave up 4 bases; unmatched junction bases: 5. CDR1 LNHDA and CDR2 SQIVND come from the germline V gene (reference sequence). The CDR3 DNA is TGTGCCAGCGCCCGACAGGGGGCCACTGAAGCTTTCTTT. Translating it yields CASARQGATEAFF.

CDR3 DNA: TGTGCCAGCAGGACCTCGGGGGCGAACACCGGGGAGCTGTTTTTT. It codes for CASRTSGANTGELFF. This rearrangement joins TRBV25-1 to TRBJ2-2; possible D gene TRBD2, 6 bases. The germline V and J ends were trimmed by 6 bases and 0 bases, with 11 bases remaining between them. Germline V CDR1 and CDR2: MGHDK, SYGVNS. The CDR3 extends over 15 amino acids.

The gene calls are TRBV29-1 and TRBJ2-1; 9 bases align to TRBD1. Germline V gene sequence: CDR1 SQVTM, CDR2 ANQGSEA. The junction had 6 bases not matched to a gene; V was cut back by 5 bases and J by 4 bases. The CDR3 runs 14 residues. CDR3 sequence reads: CSVHRGLGYNEQFF. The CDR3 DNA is TGCAGCGTTCACAGGGGGCTGGGGTACAATGAGCAGTTCTTC.

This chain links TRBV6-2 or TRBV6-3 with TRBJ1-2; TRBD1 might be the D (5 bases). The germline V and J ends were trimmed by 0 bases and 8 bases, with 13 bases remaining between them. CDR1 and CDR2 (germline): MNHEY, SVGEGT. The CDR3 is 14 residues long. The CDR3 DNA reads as TGTGCCAGCAGTTACTCGTTTTCAGGGTACGGCTACACCTTC. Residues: CASSYSFSGYGYTF.

Here the CDR3 DNA reads TGTGCCAGCAGTTACGGCCAGGGATTCCAAGAGACCCAGTACTTC. It codes for CASSYGQGFQETQYF. The genes are TRBV6-6 and TRBJ2-5, with D possibly matching TRBD1 (5 bases). CDR1 and CDR2 (germline): MNHNY, SVGAGI (reference sequence). Deletions cut 2 bases from V and 1 base from J, with 11 bases between. The CDR3 consists of 15 residues.

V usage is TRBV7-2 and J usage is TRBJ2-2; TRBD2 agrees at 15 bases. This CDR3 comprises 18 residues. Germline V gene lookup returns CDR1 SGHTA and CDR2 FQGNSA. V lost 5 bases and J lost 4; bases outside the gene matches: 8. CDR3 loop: CASSHPGTSGGLTGELFF. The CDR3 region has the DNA TGTGCCAGCAGCCATCCCGGGACTAGCGGGGGGCTCACCGGGGAGCTGTTTTTT. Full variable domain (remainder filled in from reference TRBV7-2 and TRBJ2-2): GAGVSQSPSNKVTEKGKDVELRCDPISGHTALYWYRQSLGQGLEFLIYFQGNSAPDKSGLPSDRFSAERTGGSVSTLTIQRTQQEDSAVYLCASSHPGTSGGLTGELFFGEGSRLTVL.

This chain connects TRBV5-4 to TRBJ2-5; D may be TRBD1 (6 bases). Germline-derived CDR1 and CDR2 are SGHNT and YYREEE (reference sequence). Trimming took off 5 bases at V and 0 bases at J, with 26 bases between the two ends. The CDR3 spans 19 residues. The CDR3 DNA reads TGTGCCAGCAGTTCTCCCACCAAAAGTACAGGGTTTGACCAAGAGACCCAGTACTTC. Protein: CASSSPTKSTGFDQETQYF.